The rows below give T cell receptor beta chains drawn from one sample of a study of control samples from healthy donors and cancer patients. Produced via immunoSEQ multiplex PCR; TCRdb's table is partial and in-frame only. The table records 150,000 to 200,000 clones, just over 85% of them present only once. Sequenced sample: blood. These receptors were collected from a man between 18 and 35 years old in good health. Both conserved end residues are part of each CDR3. A D gene is named only where the DNA matches it firmly. The size field is filled for only some rows; it gives once, few, many or a size class.

.	TRBV29-1	TRBJ2-4	once	CSASGSDIQYF	TGCAGCGCTTCAGGGTCGGACATTCAGTACTTC
.	TRBV21-1	TRBJ2-1	.	CASTVQAPGLAGGEQFF	TGTGCCAGCACCGTCCAAGCGCCGGGACTAGCGGGAGGGGAGCAGTTCTTC
.	TRBV29-1	TRBJ1-3	.	CSVDYRSGNTIYF	TGCAGCGTTGACTACCGATCTGGAAACACCATATATTTT
.	TRBV6-5	TRBJ1-1	.	CASSYSVLDVNTEAFF	TGTGCCAGCAGTTACTCAGTGTTGGACGTCAACACTGAAGCTTTCTTT
.	TRBV7-2	TRBJ2-3	.	CASSFRPLLGDTQYF	TGTGCCAGCAGCTTCCGGCCATTGCTAGGGGATACGCAGTATTTT
.	TRBV7-9	TRBJ2-3	.	CASSLIRGWSDTQYF	TGTGCCAGCAGCTTAATCAGGGGCTGGTCGGATACGCAGTATTTT
TRBD2	TRBV7-2	TRBJ2-1	.	CASSWGTSSYNEQFF	TGTGCCAGCAGCTGGGGGACTAGTTCCTACAATGAGCAGTTCTTC
.	TRBV5-4	TRBJ2-7	.	CASSFGRAYEQYF	TGTGCCAGCAGCTTTGGACGAGCCTACGAGCAGTACTTC
.	TRBV6-2/TRBV6-3	TRBJ1-3	.	CASSHRRRWKDTIYF	TGTGCCAGCAGTCACCGACGGCGCTGGAAGGACACCATATATTTT
.	TRBV4-1	TRBJ2-5	.	CASQEGSGVGETQYF	TGCGCCAGCCAGGAGGGGTCTGGGGTGGGGGAGACCCAGTACTTC
TRBD1	TRBV5-1	TRBJ1-1	.	CASSLTGFETEAFF	TGCGCCAGCAGCCTGACAGGGTTTGAGACTGAAGCTTTCTTT
.	TRBV7-9	TRBJ2-1	.	CASALLDEQFF	TGTGCCAGTGCCTTATTGGATGAGCAGTTCTTC